The rows below give T cell receptor beta chains drawn from one sample of a study of blood T cell repertoires in COVID-19. TCRdb keeps only in-frame clones here, not all; method: immunoSEQ multiplex PCR. Of roughly 210,000 clones listed, 80% to 90% are singletons. The specimen was PBMCs or T cells enriched from blood (not recorded which). All receptors come from a man younger than 45 in a cohort exposed to, infected with or recovered from COVID-19 (not recorded which). The CDR3 runs from the conserved cysteine through the conserved F or W. D genes are given only for firm matches. A row's size may be missing; if present it is once, few, many or a size class.

D gene	V gene	clone size	J gene	CDR3 length	CDR3 protein	CDR3 DNA
.	TRBV28	.	TRBJ2-4	17	CASISFQGEIAKNIQYF	TGTGCCAGCATTTCTTTTCAGGGTGAGATAGCCAAAAACATTCAGTACTTC
TRBD2	TRBV9	.	TRBJ2-1	17	CASSQGASGTVYNEQFF	TGTGCCAGCAGCCAAGGGGCTAGCGGGACCGTTTACAATGAGCAGTTCTTC
TRBD1	TRBV28	.	TRBJ1-2	12	CASGYRGSGYTF	TGTGCCAGCGGATACAGGGGGAGCGGCTACACCTTC
TRBD2	TRBV7-2	.	TRBJ2-7	15	CASSPMGLALWEQYF	TGTGCCAGCAGCCCCATGGGACTAGCCTTGTGGGAGCAGTACTTC
.	TRBV27	.	TRBJ2-6	15	CASTPRVSGANVLTF	TGTGCCAGCACTCCCCGGGTCTCTGGGGCCAACGTCCTGACTTTC
.	TRBV7-9	.	TRBJ2-7	16	CASSQSGSRGTYEQYF	TGTGCCAGCAGCCAGAGTGGATCCAGGGGAACCTACGAGCAGTACTTC
.	TRBV7-2	.	TRBJ2-7	12	CASSLGADEQYF	TGTGCCAGCAGCTTAGGGGCCGACGAGCAGTACTTC
TRBD1	TRBV4-1	.	TRBJ2-1	19	CASSQERDRGPLSYNEQFF	TGCGCCAGCAGCCAAGAAAGGGACAGGGGGCCCCTCTCCTACAATGAGCAGTTCTTC
TRBD2	TRBV19	.	TRBJ2-3	19	CASSLRTQVLADMRDTQYF	TGTGCCAGTAGTTTAAGGACCCAGGTCCTAGCGGATATGCGAGATACGCAGTATTTT
TRBD2	TRBV5-1	once	TRBJ2-7	14	CASSWRLAGDEQYF	TGCGCCAGCAGCTGGAGACTAGCGGGTGACGAGCAGTACTTC
TRBD1	TRBV5-1	.	TRBJ1-1	16	CASSSRQGARGTEAFF	TGCGCCAGCAGCTCGAGACAGGGGGCGCGGGGCACTGAAGCTTTCTTT
.	TRBV19	.	TRBJ2-7	12	CASRQGTHEQYF	TGTGCCAGTAGGCAGGGAACCCACGAGCAGTACTTC
TRBD1	TRBV7-6	.	TRBJ2-7	18	CASSSQTGDRGGVHEQYF	TGTGCCAGCAGCTCCCAAACCGGTGACAGGGGTGGAGTCCACGAGCAGTACTTC
TRBD2	TRBV6-5	.	TRBJ2-2	15	CASTEGLALDRELFF	TGTGCCAGCACCGAGGGACTAGCATTAGACCGGGAGCTGTTTTTT
.	TRBV5-1	few	TRBJ2-7	16	CASSSGIGPEVYEQYF	TGCGCCAGCAGCTCCGGGATAGGGCCAGAGGTCTACGAGCAGTACTTC
TRBD1	TRBV7-9	.	TRBJ1-4	17	CASSPPGGRMENEKLFF	TGTGCCAGCAGCCCACCAGGGGGAAGGATGGAAAATGAAAAACTGTTTTTT
TRBD1	TRBV7-2	.	TRBJ1-4	13	CASSLSGGSGLFF	TGTGCCAGCAGCTTATCAGGGGGCAGCGGACTGTTTTTT
TRBD1	TRBV14	.	TRBJ1-2	13	CASSDRGSGGYTF	TGTGCCAGCAGTGACAGGGGGTCTGGCGGCTACACCTTC
TRBD1	TRBV11-2	.	TRBJ1-1	14	CASSRPRGRTEAFF	TGTGCCAGCAGCCGCCCCAGGGGGCGGACTGAAGCTTTCTTT
TRBD2	TRBV3-1/TRBV3-2	.	TRBJ2-6	18	CASSQDFLAGTGANVLTF	TGTGCCAGCAGCCAAGATTTTCTAGCGGGGACTGGGGCCAACGTCCTGACTTTC
TRBD1	TRBV27	once	TRBJ2-7	14	CASSLGQGSYEQYF	TGTGCCAGCAGTCTGGGACAGGGGTCCTACGAGCAGTACTTC
TRBD2	TRBV5-1	.	TRBJ2-2	15	CASSFSSGRTGELFF	TGCGCCAGCAGCTTTTCTAGCGGGAGGACCGGGGAGCTGTTTTTT
.	TRBV5-1	.	TRBJ1-1	13	CASSLIDQGQAFF	TGCGCCAGCAGCTTGATCGACCAGGGGCAAGCTTTCTTT
TRBD1	TRBV18	.	TRBJ2-1	15	CASSSMDRGQHEQFF	TGTGCCAGCTCATCGATGGACAGGGGGCAACATGAGCAGTTCTTC
.	TRBV12-3/TRBV12-4	.	TRBJ2-3	11	CASSELRGQYF	TGTGCCAGCAGTGAATTAAGGGGCCAGTATTTT
.	TRBV19	.	TRBJ1-5	14	CASRQGFSNQPQHF	TGTGCCAGTAGGCAGGGTTTTAGCAATCAGCCCCAGCATTTT
TRBD2	TRBV3-1/TRBV3-2	.	TRBJ2-7	12	CASGGEGLEQYF	TGTGCCAGCGGTGGGGAGGGGCTCGAGCAGTACTTC
.	TRBV27	.	TRBJ2-5	14	CASKLRGRRETQYF	TGTGCCAGCAAACTCAGGGGTAGGCGGGAGACCCAGTACTTC
TRBD2	TRBV7-9	once	TRBJ2-1	13	CAGGLGNYNEQFF	TGTGCCGGTGGACTAGGTAACTACAATGAGCAGTTCTTC
.	TRBV28	.	TRBJ1-2	11	CASTANYGYTF	TGTGCCAGCACGGCTAACTATGGCTACACCTTC
.	TRBV27	.	TRBJ1-1	14	CASRRPGTLAEAFF	TGTGCCAGCAGGCGTCCCGGGACTCTCGCTGAAGCTTTCTTT
.	TRBV9	.	TRBJ1-3	15	CASSVGSGIGNTIYF	TGTGCCAGCAGCGTAGGATCAGGGATCGGAAACACCATATATTTT
.	TRBV27	.	TRBJ1-2	15	CASRDMSGGLYGYTF	TGTGCCAGCAGAGATATGTCCGGGGGTCTCTATGGCTACACCTTC
.	TRBV28	.	TRBJ1-2	17	CASSLVGQGYWLYGYTF	TGTGCCAGCAGTTTAGTGGGGCAGGGATATTGGCTCTATGGCTACACCTTC
.	TRBV7-2	.	TRBJ2-2	14	CASTQPGRFGELFF	TGTGCCAGCACCCAACCCGGTAGATTCGGGGAGCTGTTTTTT
TRBD1	TRBV9	.	TRBJ2-2	15	CASSRDRGATGELFF	TGTGCCAGCAGCCGGGACAGGGGGGCGACCGGGGAGCTGTTTTTT
.	TRBV20-1	.	TRBJ2-2	15	CSASLSRVNTGELFF	TGCAGTGCTAGTCTATCCCGGGTGAACACCGGGGAGCTGTTTTTT
TRBD2	TRBV28	once	TRBJ2-2	15	CASRGTGLNTGELFF	TGTGCCAGCAGGGGGACGGGACTAAACACCGGGGAGCTGTTTTTT
.	TRBV19	once	TRBJ1-5	15	CASSIDAGGNQPQHF	TGTGCCAGTAGTATAGATGCGGGGGGCAATCAGCCCCAGCATTTT
TRBD1	TRBV29-1	.	TRBJ1-2	16	CSVQTVDRGPNYGYTF	TGCAGCGTCCAAACGGTTGACAGGGGGCCTAACTATGGCTACACCTTC